Below are 8 T cell receptor beta chains sequenced from a single sample in a study of shared clonotypes between healthy human individuals. Libraries were prepared by immunoSEQ multiplex PCR; TCRdb keeps only in-frame clonotypes and omits some of them. Among hundreds of thousands of clones listed, around 67% were seen once. Material for sequencing was memory CD4+ T cells sorted from blood. As for subset: CD45RA-negative fraction. The receptor source for this set is a woman aged 30 to 39 in good health.

Note on this clone: The identical CDR3 is also encoded by other nucleotide sequences in the sample. V is TRBV2 and J is TRBJ2-5; 9 bases map to TRBD1. The V gene's germline CDR1 is SNHLY and CDR2 FYNNEI. Unmatched junction bases numbered 4, after V lost 6 bases and J lost 5 bases. This CDR3 is 13 amino acids long. The CDR3 DNA sequence: TGTGCCAGCAGACAGGGGGCCGGGGAGACCCAGTACTTC. This gives the protein CASRQGAGETQYF. Drawing the rest from reference TRBV2 and TRBJ2-5, the complete variable domain is EPEVTQTPSHQVTQMGQEVILRCVPISNHLYFYWYRQILGQKVEFLVSFYNNEISEKSEIFDDQFSVERPDGSNFTLKIRSTKLEDSAMYFCASRQGAGETQYFGPGTRLLVL.

The chain employs TRBV2 and TRBJ2-2; D may be TRBD2 (5 bases). CDR1 and CDR2 from the germline V gene are SNHLY and FYNNEI. The CDR3 is 13 amino acids. V lost 8 bases, J lost 1 base, and 8 bases lay in between. The CDR3 sequence: CASCAGNTGELFF. The CDR3 nucleotides are TGTGCCAGCTGTGCGGGGAACACCGGGGAGCTGTTTTTT. Combining the CDR3 with reference TRBV2 and TRBJ2-2 gives the whole variable domain EPEVTQTPSHQVTQMGQEVILRCVPISNHLYFYWYRQILGQKVEFLVSFYNNEISEKSEIFDDQFSVERPDGSNFTLKIRSTKLEDSAMYFCASCAGNTGELFFGEGSRLTVL.

This rearrangement joins TRBV18 to TRBJ2-5; D perhaps matches TRBD2 (5 bases). The CDR3 contains 13 residues. Trimming cost V 3 bases and J 3 bases, with 8 bases left between them. From germline, CDR1 is KGHSH and CDR2 LQKENI. The CDR3 reads CASSPQTKETQYF. CDR3 coding DNA: TGTGCCAGCTCACCCCAGACTAAAGAGACCCAGTACTTC.

The chain recombines TRBV7-2 with TRBJ2-7; the D is unclear. The CDR3 has 13 amino acids. Germline CDR1 is SGHTA and CDR2 is FQGNSA. V lost 1 base and J 2 bases, leaving 6 bases between the germline ends. The CDR3 sequence: CASSLDYPYEQYF. The CDR3 DNA reads TGTGCCAGCAGCTTAGATTACCCCTACGAGCAGTACTTC.

There are a few counts of this clone. The rearrangement uses TRBV14 and TRBJ2-3, with 7 positions matching TRBD1. Germline lookup yields CDR1 SGHDN and CDR2 FVKESK. J was trimmed by 9 bases and V by 7 bases; bases with no gene match: 10. CDR3 length: 13 residues. The CDR3 sequence is CASNTGAGATQYF. The CDR3 region has the DNA TGTGCCAGCAACACAGGGGCAGGGGCCACGCAGTATTTT.

The chain joins TRBV7-9 to TRBJ2-1; D might be TRBD1 (6 bases). Germline V gene data show CDR1 as SEHNR and CDR2 as FQNEAQ (reference sequence). This CDR3 spans 13 amino acids. V was shortened by 2 bases and J by 7 bases, with 9 bases between the two germline ends. CDR3 amino acids: CASSLNRDNEQFF. DNA of the CDR3: TGTGCCAGCAGCTTAAACAGGGATAATGAGCAGTTCTTC.

This clone appeared many times. The J gene is TRBJ2-7, the V gene TRBV6-5, with unresolved D. CDR3 length equals 13 residues. Between the trimmed V and J ends, which lost 6 bases and 2 bases, there was a span of 11 bases. CDR1 and CDR2 (germline): MNHEY, SVGAGI. CDR3 in amino acids: CASSPPGAYEQYF. Written as DNA, the CDR3 is TGTGCCAGCAGCCCCCCCGGAGCCTACGAGCAGTACTTC.

The rearrangement uses TRBV5-1 and TRBJ2-2, with D possibly matching TRBD2 (6 bases). V was trimmed by 2 bases and J by 4 bases, leaving 12 bases between them. This CDR3 region has 15 residues. Germline-derived CDR1 and CDR2 are SGHRS and YFSETQ. CDR3 sequence reads: CASSLLAPSTGELFF. In nucleotides, the CDR3 is TGCGCCAGCAGCTTACTAGCCCCGAGCACCGGGGAGCTGTTTTTT.